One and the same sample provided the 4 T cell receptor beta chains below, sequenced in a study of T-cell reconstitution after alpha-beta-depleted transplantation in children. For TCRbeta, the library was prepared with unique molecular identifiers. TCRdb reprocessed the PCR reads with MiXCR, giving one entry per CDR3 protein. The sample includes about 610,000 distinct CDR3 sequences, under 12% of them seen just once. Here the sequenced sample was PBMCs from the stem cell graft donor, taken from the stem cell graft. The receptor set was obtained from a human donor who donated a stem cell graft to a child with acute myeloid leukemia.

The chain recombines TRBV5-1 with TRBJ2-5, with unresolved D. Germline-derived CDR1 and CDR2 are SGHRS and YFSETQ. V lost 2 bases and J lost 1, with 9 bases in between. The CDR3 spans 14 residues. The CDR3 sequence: CASSFLAVQETQYF. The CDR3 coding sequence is TGCGCCAGCAGCTTTCTGGCGGTCCAAGAGACCCAGTACTTC.

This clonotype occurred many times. For the CDR3, the DNA is TGTGCCAGCAGCTTAACTAGCGGGAGGGGGAATAATGAGCAGTTCTTC. It encodes CASSLTSGRGNNEQFF. The chain couples TRBV3-1 to TRBJ2-1, with 13 bases that match TRBD2. The junction had 8 bases not matched to a gene; V was cut back by 5 bases and J by 7 bases. The CDR3 is 16 residues long. The germline CDR1 and CDR2 sequences are LGHDT and YNNKEL (reference sequence).

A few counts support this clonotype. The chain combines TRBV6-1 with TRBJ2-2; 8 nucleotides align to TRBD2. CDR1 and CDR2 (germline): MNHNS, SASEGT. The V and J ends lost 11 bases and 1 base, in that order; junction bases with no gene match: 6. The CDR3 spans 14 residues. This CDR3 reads CASSRGGNTGELFF. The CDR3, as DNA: TGTGCCTCAAGTCGGGGGGGGAACACCGGGGAGCTGTTTTTT.

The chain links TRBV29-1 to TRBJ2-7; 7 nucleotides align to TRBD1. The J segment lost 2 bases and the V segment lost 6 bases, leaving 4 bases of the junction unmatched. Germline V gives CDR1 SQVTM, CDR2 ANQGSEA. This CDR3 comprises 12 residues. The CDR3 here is CSVTTGAYEQYF. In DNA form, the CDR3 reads TGCAGCGTGACCACAGGGGCCTACGAGCAGTACTTC.